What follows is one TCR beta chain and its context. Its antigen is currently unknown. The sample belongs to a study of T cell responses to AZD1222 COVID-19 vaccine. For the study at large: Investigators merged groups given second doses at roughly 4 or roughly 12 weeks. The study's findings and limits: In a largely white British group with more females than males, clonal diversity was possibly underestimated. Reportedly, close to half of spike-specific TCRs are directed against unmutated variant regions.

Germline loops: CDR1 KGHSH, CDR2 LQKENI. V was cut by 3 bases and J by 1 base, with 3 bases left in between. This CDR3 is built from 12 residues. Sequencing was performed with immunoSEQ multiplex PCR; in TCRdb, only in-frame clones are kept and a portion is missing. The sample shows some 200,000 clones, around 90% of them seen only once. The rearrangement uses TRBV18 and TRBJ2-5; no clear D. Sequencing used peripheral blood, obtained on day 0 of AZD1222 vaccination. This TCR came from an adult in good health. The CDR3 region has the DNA TGTGCCAGCTCACCGGGCCAAGAGACCCAGTACTTC. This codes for CASSPGQETQYF.